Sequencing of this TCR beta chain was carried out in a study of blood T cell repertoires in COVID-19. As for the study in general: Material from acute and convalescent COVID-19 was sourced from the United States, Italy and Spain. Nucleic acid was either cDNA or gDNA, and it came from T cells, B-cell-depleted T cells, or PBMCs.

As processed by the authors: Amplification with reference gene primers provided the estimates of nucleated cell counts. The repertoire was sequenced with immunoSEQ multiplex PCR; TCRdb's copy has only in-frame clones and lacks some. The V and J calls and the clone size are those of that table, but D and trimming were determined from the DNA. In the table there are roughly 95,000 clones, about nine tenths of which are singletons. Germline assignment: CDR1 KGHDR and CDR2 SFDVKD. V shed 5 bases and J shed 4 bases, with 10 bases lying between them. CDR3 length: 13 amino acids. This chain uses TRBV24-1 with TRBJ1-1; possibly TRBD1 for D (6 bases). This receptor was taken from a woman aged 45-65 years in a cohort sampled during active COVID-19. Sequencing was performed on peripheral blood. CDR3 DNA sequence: TGTGCCACCAGTGTGGGGGCAGCCACTGAAGCTTTCTTT. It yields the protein CATSVGAATEAFF.